The 8 T cell receptor beta chains reported below all come from one sample, sequenced in a study of T cells in Graves' hyperthyroidism and ophthalmopathy. The source material, RNA transcripts, was used to amplify TCR beta CDR3 regions. A first-round RT-PCR of the TCR CDR3 used the HTBI primer set. TCRdb passed the multiplex PCR reads through MiXCR, listing each CDR3 protein once. Of about 600,000 distinct CDR3 sequences detected, 14% appear once; the ten largest clones hold less than 9%. The sample comprised blood. These receptor sequences come from a woman aged 18 to 35 with Graves' ophthalmopathy.

A note on this clonotype: Germline is not matched at one junction end, which may reflect a read error. The V call is TRBV9, the J call TRBJ1-1; no firm D call. Germline lookup yields CDR1 SGDLS and CDR2 YYNGEE. There are 12 residues in the CDR3. The CDR3 nucleotides are TGTGCCAACAGCGTATCTGCGGGGGAAGCTTTCTTT. Protein product: CANSVSAGEAFF. Filled out from reference TRBV9 and TRBJ1-1, the complete variable domain reads DSGVTQTPKHLITATGQRVTLRCSPRSGDLSVYWYQQSLDQGLQFLIQYYNGEERAKGNILERFSAQQFPDLHSELNLSSLELGDSALYFCANSVSAGEAFFGQGTRLTVV.

This clonotype has a handful of counts. The genes are TRBV6-1 and TRBJ1-4, with 8 bases matching TRBD1. This CDR3 has 14 amino acids. V was pared by 10 bases and J by 4 bases, with 8 bases of the junction left unmatched. Looked up from germline, CDR1 is MNHNS and CDR2 is SASEGT. The CDR3 spells CAKRQGWDNEKLFF. The CDR3 DNA sequence: TGTGCCAAACGACAGGGGTGGGATAATGAAAAACTGTTTTTT.

This clonotype was recorded a few times. The chain employs TRBV12-3 or TRBV12-4 and TRBJ2-1; D may be TRBD2 (5 bases). Trimming shortened V by 3 bases and J by 11 bases, and 11 bases separated the two germline ends. The CDR3 is 12 residues long. CDR3 in amino acids: CASSLNRLKQFF. Here the CDR3 DNA reads TGTGCCAGCAGTTTGAATAGACTAAAGCAGTTCTTC.

This clonotype was detected only a few times. V is TRBV6-1 and J is TRBJ2-7, with a tentative D call TRBD2 (5 bases). V lost 6 bases and J lost 3, with 21 bases in between. The CDR3 spans 16 residues. Germline CDR1 MNHNS, CDR2 SASEGT. The CDR3 reads CASRPEGTFGHYEQYF. The CDR3 coding sequence is TGTGCCAGCAGACCTGAGGGCACTTTTGGGCACTACGAGCAGTACTTC.

The rearrangement uses TRBV27 and TRBJ1-2; 8 bases are shared with TRBD1. Germline V gene lookup returns CDR1 MNHEY and CDR2 SMNVEV (reference sequence). The junction had 15 bases not matched to a gene; V was cut back by 9 bases and J by 3 bases. This CDR3 has 16 amino acids. Here the CDR3 DNA reads TGTGCCAGTGCTGGAGACAGGGGTTTCCCTTACTATGGCTACACCTTC. This gives the protein CASAGDRGFPYYGYTF.

This clonotype was observed at least ten times. CDR3 amino acids: CASSLERELYEQYF. The CDR3 DNA is TGTGCCAGCAGCTTAGAGCGGGAGTTGTACGAGCAGTACTTC. The V call is TRBV7-8, the J call TRBJ2-7; TRBD2 aligns across 8 bases. The V gene's germline CDR1 is SGHVS and CDR2 FQNEAQ. V dropped 1 base and J dropped 4; count of bases not matched to a gene: 3. CDR3 size: 14 residues.

At least ten counts were recorded for this clonotype. V gene TRBV2 combines with J gene TRBJ2-1, with TRBD1 identical over 12 bases. Per germline, CDR1 SNHLY and CDR2 FYNNEI. V trimming: 7 bases; J trimming: 7 bases; junction bases outside the gene matches: 5. The CDR3 runs 14 residues. The CDR3 reads CASTGTGGVNEQFF. The CDR3, as DNA: TGTGCCAGCACTGGGACAGGGGGCGTGAATGAGCAGTTCTTC.

Worth noting for this clonotype: One base away lies a much larger clone, so this may be a sequencing read error. The chain recombines TRBV19 with TRBJ2-1; D might be TRBD2 (7 bases). The germline V and J ends were trimmed by 4 bases and 8 bases, with 15 bases remaining between them. Germline V CDR1 and CDR2: LNHDA, SQIVND (reference sequence). The CDR3 sequence is 14 residues long. CDR3 region: CASSTEGGGDEQFF. CDR3 sequence (DNA): TGTGCCAGTAGTACGGAGGGGGGGGGGGATGAGCAGTTCTTC.